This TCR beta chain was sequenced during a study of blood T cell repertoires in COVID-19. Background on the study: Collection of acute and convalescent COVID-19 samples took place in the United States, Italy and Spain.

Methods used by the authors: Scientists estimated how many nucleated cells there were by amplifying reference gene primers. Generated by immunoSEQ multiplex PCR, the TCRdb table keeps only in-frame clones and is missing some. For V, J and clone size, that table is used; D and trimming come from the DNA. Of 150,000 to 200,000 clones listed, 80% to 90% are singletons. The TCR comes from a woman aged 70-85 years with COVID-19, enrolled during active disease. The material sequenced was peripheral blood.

The CDR3 sequence is CASSPGGPGELFF. The CDR3 DNA follows: TGCGCCAGCAGCCCCGGGGGTCCCGGGGAGCTGTTTTTT. The rearrangement uses TRBV5-1 and TRBJ2-2; D is possibly TRBD2 (6 bases). Trimming shortened V by 4 bases and J by 6 bases, and 10 bases separated the two germline ends. There are 13 residues in the CDR3. Looked up from germline, CDR1 is SGHRS and CDR2 is YFSETQ.